This record covers a single TCR beta chain. These data belong to a study of blood T cell repertoires in COVID-19. Profiling relied on immunoSEQ multiplex PCR, and the TCRdb table lists in-frame clones only, not all of them. This table has 150,000 to 200,000 clones, approximately 83% appearing once. Germline CDR1 reads MDHEN; CDR2 reads SYDVKM. The CDR3 covers 16 residues. Unmatched junction bases numbered 8, after V lost 5 bases and J lost 2 bases. This sequence joins TRBV28 and TRBJ1-2; 10 nucleotides agree with TRBD1. Source material: PBMCs or T cells enriched from blood (not recorded which). The clonotype comes from a woman aged 55-70 years who had recovered from COVID-19. CDR3 region: CASSRPPGQGNYGYTF. The CDR3 nucleotides read TGTGCCAGCAGTCGACCGCCGGGACAGGGGAACTATGGCTACACCTTC.